The source of this T cell receptor beta chain is a study of sequential checkpoint blockade in melanoma. In the study overall: Arm A got nivolumab then ipilimumab; arm B the reverse, 1:1.

Sequencing was performed with immunoSEQ multiplex PCR; in TCRdb, only in-frame clones are kept and a portion is missing. The data show about 28,000 clones, with 83% seen just once and less than 20% held by the top ten. The V gene's germline CDR1 is SEHNR and CDR2 FQNEAQ (reference sequence). V was cut by 5 bases and J by 0 bases, with 10 bases left in between. The CDR3 extends over 14 amino acids. The treatment is: randomized to nivolumab then ipilimumab (arm A) or the reverse (arm B). The chain joins TRBV7-9 to TRBJ1-1, with D maybe TRBD1 (6 bases). The sequence was collected from a human donor with melanoma. Sequenced here: CD8+ T cells sorted from blood (inferred from file names), sampled from a patient given nivolumab and ipilimumab in sequence. DNA for the CDR3: TGTGCCAGCAGCGTGGGACACCTGAACACTGAAGCTTTCTTT. Protein product: CASSVGHLNTEAFF.